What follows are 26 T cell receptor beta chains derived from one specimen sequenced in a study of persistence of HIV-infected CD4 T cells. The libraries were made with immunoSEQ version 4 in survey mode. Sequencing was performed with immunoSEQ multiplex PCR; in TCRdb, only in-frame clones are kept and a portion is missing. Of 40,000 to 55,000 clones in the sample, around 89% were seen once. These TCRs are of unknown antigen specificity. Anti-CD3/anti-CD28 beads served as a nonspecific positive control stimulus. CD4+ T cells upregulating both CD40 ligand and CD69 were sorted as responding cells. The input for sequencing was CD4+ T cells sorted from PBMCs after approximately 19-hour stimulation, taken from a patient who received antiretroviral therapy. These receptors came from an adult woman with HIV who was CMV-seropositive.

The chain's CDR3 is CASSLDWNEQFF. The CDR3 region has the DNA TGTGCCAGCAGCTTAGATTGGAATGAGCAGTTCTTC. The rearrangement links TRBV7-9 to TRBJ2-1; D unclear. V was clipped by 1 base and J by 7 bases, with 5 bases between them. Germline V gives CDR1 SEHNR, CDR2 FQNEAQ (reference sequence). The CDR3 sequence is 12 residues long.

The CDR3 DNA reads TGTGCCAGCAGTCTCACAGATTCCCTCTCCTACGAGCAGTACTTC. Its translation: CASSLTDSLSYEQYF. The chain is built from TRBV6-6 and TRBJ2-7; D uncertain. V was trimmed by 5 bases and J by 0 bases, leaving 14 bases between them. The CDR3 runs to 15 residues. Germline values: CDR1 MNHNY, CDR2 SVGAGI (reference sequence).

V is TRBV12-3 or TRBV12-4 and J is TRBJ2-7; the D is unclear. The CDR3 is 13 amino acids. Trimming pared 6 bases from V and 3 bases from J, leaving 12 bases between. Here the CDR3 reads CASSPRHIYEQYF. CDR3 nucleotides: TGTGCCAGCAGCCCCCGACATATCTACGAGCAGTACTTC.

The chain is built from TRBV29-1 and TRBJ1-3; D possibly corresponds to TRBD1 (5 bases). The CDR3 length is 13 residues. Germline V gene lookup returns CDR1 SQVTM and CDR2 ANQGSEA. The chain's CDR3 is CSGLEGTGNTIYF. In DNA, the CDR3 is TGCAGTGGCCTGGAGGGGACCGGAAACACCATATATTTT.

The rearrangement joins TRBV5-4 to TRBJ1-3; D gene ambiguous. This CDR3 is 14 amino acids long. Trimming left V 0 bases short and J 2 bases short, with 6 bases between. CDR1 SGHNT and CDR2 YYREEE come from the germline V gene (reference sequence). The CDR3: CASSLDKAGNTIYF. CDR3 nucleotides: TGTGCCAGCAGCTTGGACAAAGCTGGAAACACCATATATTTT. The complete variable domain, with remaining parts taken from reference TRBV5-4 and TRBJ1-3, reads ETGVTQSPTHLIKTRGQQVTLRCSSQSGHNTVSWYQQALGQGPQFIFQYYREEENGRGNFPPRFSGLQFPNYSSELNVNALELDDSALYLCASSLDKAGNTIYFGEGSWLTVV.

For the CDR3, the DNA is TGTGCCAGCTCTACCGGGCAGTACCAAGAGACCCAGTACTTC. It specifies CASSTGQYQETQYF. This chain uses TRBV18 with TRBJ2-5, with D unclear. CDR1 and CDR2 (germline): KGHSH, LQKENI. CDR3 length: 14 residues. The germline V and J ends were trimmed by 6 bases and 0 bases, with 11 bases remaining between them.

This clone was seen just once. The CDR3 spells CASRAGTGFREQYF. CDR3 DNA: TGTGCCAGCAGGGCCGGGACAGGGTTTCGGGAGCAGTACTTC. The chain employs TRBV6-6 and TRBJ2-7, with 9 bases matching TRBD1. Unmatched junction bases numbered 10, after V lost 6 bases and J lost 7 bases. Per germline, CDR1 MNHNY and CDR2 SVGAGI (reference sequence). The CDR3 is 14 residues long.

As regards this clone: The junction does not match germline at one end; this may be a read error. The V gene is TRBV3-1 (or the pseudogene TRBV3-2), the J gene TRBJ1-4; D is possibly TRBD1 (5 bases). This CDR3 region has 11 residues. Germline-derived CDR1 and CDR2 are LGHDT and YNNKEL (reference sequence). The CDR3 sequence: CASSQDHGTVF. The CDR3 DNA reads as TGTGCCAGCAGCCAAGATCATGGGACGGTCTTT.

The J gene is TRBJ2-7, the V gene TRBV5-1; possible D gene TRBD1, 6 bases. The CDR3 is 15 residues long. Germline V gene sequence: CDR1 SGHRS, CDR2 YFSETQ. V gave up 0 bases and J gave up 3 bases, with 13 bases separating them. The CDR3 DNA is TGCGCCAGCAGCTTGGGACATTCAGGGGTCTACGAGCAGTACTTC. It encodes CASSLGHSGVYEQYF.

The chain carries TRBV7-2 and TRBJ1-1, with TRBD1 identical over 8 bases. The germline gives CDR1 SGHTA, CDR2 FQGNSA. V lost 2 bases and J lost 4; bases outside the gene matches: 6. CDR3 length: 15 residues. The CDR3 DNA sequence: TGTGCCAGCAGCTTACAGCAGGGGGCGCGCACTGAAGCTTTCTTT. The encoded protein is CASSLQQGARTEAFF.

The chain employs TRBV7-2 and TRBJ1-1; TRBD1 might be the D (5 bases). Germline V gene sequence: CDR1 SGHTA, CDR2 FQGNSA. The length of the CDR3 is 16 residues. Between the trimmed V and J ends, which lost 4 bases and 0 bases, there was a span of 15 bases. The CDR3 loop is CASSSNRGFMNTEAFF. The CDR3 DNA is TGTGCCAGCAGCTCCAATCGGGGGTTCATGAACACTGAAGCTTTCTTT.

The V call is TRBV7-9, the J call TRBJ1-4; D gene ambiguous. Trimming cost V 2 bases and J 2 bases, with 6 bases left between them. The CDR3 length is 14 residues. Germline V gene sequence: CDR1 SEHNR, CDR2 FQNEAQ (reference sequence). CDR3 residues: CASSLPPTNEKLFF. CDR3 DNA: TGTGCCAGCAGCTTACCCCCGACTAATGAAAAACTGTTTTTT. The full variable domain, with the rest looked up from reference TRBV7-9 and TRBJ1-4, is DTGVSQNPRHKITKRGQNVTFRCDPISEHNRLYWYRQTLGQGPEFLTYFQNEAQLEKSRLLSDRFSAERPKGSFSTLEIQRTEQGDSAMYLCASSLPPTNEKLFFGSGTQLSVL.

The CDR3 nucleotides read TGCGCCAGCAGCTTGGCCCTGGCGGGGGGTACTGAAGCTTTCTTT. It encodes CASSLALAGGTEAFF. This rearrangement joins TRBV5-1 to TRBJ1-1, with a tentative D call TRBD1 (5 bases). The V end lost 0 bases, the J end lost 5 bases, and 14 bases lay between the germline ends. CDR3 length: 15 amino acids. In germline, CDR1 is SGHRS, CDR2 YFSETQ.

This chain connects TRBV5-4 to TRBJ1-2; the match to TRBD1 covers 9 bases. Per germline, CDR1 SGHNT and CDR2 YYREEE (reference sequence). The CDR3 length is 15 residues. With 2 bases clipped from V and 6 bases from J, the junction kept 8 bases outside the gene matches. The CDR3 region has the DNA TGTGCCAGCAGCTTAGTTGGGACAGGGAGCCATGGCTACACCTTC. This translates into CASSLVGTGSHGYTF.

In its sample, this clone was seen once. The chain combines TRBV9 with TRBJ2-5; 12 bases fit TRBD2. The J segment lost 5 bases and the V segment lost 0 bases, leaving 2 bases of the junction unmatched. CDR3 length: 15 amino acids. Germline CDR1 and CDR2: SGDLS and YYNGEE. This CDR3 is CASSVGLAGGETQYF. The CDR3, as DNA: TGTGCCAGCAGCGTAGGCCTAGCGGGAGGGGAGACCCAGTACTTC. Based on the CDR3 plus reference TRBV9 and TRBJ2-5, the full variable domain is DSGVTQTPKHLITATGQRVTLRCSPRSGDLSVYWYQQSLDQGLQFLIQYYNGEERAKGNILERFSAQQFPDLHSELNLSSLELGDSALYFCASSVGLAGGETQYFGPGTRLLVL.

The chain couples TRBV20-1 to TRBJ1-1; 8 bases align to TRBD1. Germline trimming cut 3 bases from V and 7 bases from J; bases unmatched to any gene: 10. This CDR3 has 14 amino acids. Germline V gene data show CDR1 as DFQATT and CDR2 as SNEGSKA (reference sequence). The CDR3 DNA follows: TGCAGTGCTAGTCCCCGGACAGGGTATAATGAAGCTTTCTTT. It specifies CSASPRTGYNEAFF.

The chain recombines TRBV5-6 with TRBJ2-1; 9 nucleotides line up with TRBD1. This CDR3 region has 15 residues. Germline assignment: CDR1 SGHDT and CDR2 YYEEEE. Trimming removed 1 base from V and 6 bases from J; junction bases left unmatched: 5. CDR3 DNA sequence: TGTGCCAGCAGCTTGCCCCTGACAGGGGGCAATGAGCAGTTCTTC. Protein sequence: CASSLPLTGGNEQFF.

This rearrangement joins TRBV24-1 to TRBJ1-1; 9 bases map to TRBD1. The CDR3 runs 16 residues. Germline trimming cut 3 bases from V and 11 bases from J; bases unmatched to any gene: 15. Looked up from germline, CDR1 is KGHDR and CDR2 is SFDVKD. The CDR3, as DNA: TGTGCCACCAGTGATCCTACCGGGACAGGGATCGGGGAGGCTTTCTTT. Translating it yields CATSDPTGTGIGEAFF.

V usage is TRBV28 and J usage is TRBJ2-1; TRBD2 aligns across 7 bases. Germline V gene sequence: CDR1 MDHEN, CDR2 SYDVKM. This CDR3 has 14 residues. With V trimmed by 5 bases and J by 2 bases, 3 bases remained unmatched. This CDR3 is CASSGRGAYNEQFF. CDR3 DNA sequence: TGTGCCAGCAGTGGGAGGGGCGCCTACAATGAGCAGTTCTTC.

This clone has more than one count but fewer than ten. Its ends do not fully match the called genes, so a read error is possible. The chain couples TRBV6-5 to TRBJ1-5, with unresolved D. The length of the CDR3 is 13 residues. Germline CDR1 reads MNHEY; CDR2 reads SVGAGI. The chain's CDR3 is CATSLYSNQPQHF. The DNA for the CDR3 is TGTGCCACCAGTCTATATAGCAATCAGCCCCAGCATTTT.

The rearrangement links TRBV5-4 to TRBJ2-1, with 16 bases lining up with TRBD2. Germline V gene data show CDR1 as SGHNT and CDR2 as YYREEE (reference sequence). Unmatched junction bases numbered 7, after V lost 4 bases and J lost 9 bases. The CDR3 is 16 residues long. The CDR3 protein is CASSAGTSGGASEQFF. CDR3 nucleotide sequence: TGTGCCAGCAGCGCCGGGACTAGCGGGGGGGCGAGTGAGCAGTTCTTC. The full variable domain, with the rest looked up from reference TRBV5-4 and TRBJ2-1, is ETGVTQSPTHLIKTRGQQVTLRCSSQSGHNTVSWYQQALGQGPQFIFQYYREEENGRGNFPPRFSGLQFPNYSSELNVNALELDDSALYLCASSAGTSGGASEQFFGPGTRLTVL.

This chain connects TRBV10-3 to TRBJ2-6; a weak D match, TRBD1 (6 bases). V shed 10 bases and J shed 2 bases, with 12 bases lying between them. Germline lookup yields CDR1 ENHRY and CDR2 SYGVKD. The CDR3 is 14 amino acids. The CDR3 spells CASVRGAGANVLTF. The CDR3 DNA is TGTGCCAGCGTCAGGGGAGCTGGGGCCAACGTCCTGACTTTC.

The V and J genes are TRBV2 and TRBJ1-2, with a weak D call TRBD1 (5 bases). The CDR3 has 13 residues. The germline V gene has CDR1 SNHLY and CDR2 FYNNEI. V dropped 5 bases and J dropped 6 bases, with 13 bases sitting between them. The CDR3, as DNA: TGTGCCAGCAGTTTTCAGGGAGTAGATGGCTACACCTTC. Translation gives CASSFQGVDGYTF.

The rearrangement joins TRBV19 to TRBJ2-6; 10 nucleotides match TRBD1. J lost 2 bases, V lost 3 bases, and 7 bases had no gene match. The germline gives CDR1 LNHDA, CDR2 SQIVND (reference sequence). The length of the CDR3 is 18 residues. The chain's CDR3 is CASSIYRTGGTGANVLTF. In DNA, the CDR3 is TGTGCCAGTAGTATTTATCGGACAGGGGGGACTGGGGCCAACGTCCTGACTTTC.

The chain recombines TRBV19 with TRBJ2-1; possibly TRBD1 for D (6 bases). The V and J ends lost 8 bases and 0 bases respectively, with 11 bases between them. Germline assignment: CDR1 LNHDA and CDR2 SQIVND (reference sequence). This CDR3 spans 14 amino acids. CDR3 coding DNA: TGTGCCAGTCATCAGGGGAGCTCCTACAATGAGCAGTTCTTC. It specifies CASHQGSSYNEQFF.

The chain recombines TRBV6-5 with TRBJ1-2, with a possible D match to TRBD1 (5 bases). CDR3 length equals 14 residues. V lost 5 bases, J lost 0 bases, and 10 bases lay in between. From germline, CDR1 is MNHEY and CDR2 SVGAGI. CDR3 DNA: TGTGCCAGCAGTAGGGGAGTATCTAACTATGGCTACACCTTC. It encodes CASSRGVSNYGYTF.